This T cell receptor beta chain was identified in a study of T-cell memory formation after mild COVID-19. Findings of the study overall: For contracting clones, CD4+ ones sat mainly in CM and EM, CD8+ in EMRA. The SARS-CoV-2 specificity of second-wave clones reaching peak at day 37 remained unverified. Memory from before infection featured some responding clones, which suggests cross-reactive memory joined.

This clonotype was detected a few times. No antigen is known for it. Amplification by 5'RACE using constant-segment primers produced TCR alpha and TCR beta cDNA libraries that carried sample barcodes and UMIs. TCRdb re-called the 5' RACE reads through MiXCR, storing one row per CDR3 protein. The table shows approximately 250,000 distinct CDR3 sequences, with approximately 15% occurring only once. V lost 4 bases and J lost 4; bases outside the gene matches: 9. CDR1 and CDR2 from the germline V gene are SGHTA and FQGNSA. This CDR3 comprises 16 residues. The clonotype was recovered from a man between 18 and 29 years old who had mild COVID-19 (a few samples of this study predate the infection). Cell type and time point are not known. Sequencing was performed on PBMCs or a T cell subset sorted from them (not recorded which). The chain uses TRBV7-2 and TRBJ2-5; 10 bases agree with TRBD2. The CDR3 reads CASSYRPGLAVETQYF. DNA of the CDR3: TGTGCCAGCAGCTACCGCCCCGGACTAGCGGTAGAGACCCAGTACTTC.